This T cell receptor beta chain is from a study of cytomegalovirus exposure and HLA in healthy donors. Study conclusions and caveats: A reported reduction in N-insertions relative to the approximately 640-donor mean was seen in an Asian-associated ancestry cluster in a later analysis.

Researchers ran the PCR with 60 Vbeta and 13 Jbeta primers. The protocol was immunoSEQ multiplex PCR, while the TCRdb copy is restricted to in-frame clones and leaves out a portion. The sample has approximately 90,000 clones, 77% seen once; the top ten hold roughly 2%. Turning to this clone: Its antigen is currently unknown.

V trimming: 10 bases; J trimming: 7 bases; junction bases outside the gene matches: 13. The length of the CDR3 is 13 residues. Germline V CDR1 and CDR2: MNHNS, SASEGT. The chain is built from TRBV6-1 and TRBJ2-7, with 7 bases matching TRBD2. The sequenced sample was PBMCs. This TCR was recovered from a boy younger than 18 in good health and CMV-seronegative. The CDR3 sequence is CAISGISPGEQYF. CDR3 nucleotide sequence: TGTGCCATAAGCGGGATAAGTCCGGGGGAGCAGTACTTC.